This T cell receptor beta chain was retrieved from a study of T cell responses to AZD1222 COVID-19 vaccine. About the study: Second-dose timings of about 4 or about 12 weeks were pooled. General study findings and limits: Baseline antibody screening turned up just six seropositive AZD1222 recipients.

V gave up 1 base and J gave up 1 base, with 11 bases separating them. CDR3 length: 15 residues. Per the germline V gene, CDR1 is SGHRS and CDR2 is YFSETQ. Profiling relied on immunoSEQ multiplex PCR, and the TCRdb table lists in-frame clones only, not all of them. The table records more than 95,000 clones, approximately 88% of them present only once. As for this clone: Its cognate antigen is unknown.

This sample comprised peripheral blood, obtained on day 0 of AZD1222 vaccination. This clonotype was sampled from an adult in good health. V is TRBV5-1 and J is TRBJ2-5; tentatively, D is TRBD2 (6 bases). The CDR3 sequence: CASSLRAGLQETQYF. In DNA, the CDR3 is TGCGCCAGCAGCTTGCGGGCGGGACTCCAAGAGACCCAGTACTTC.